The sequence of this TCR beta chain was determined in a study of OX40 agonist ivuxolimab in advanced cancers. About the investigation overall: Ivuxolimab was a fully human IgG2 agonistic monoclonal antibody targeting the costimulatory receptor OX40 (CD134). Intravenous ivuxolimab was administered to patients every 2 weeks at six dose levels: 0.01, 0.1, 0.3, 1.5, 3 and 10 mg/kg. Of the approximately 50 dose-escalation patients, hepatocellular carcinoma was present in 19, melanoma in about 15, renal cell carcinoma in 9 and head and neck cancer in 9. In the dose-escalation cohort, 82.7% of patients were male, and the mean age was approximately 60 years, with a range of about 23 to 90. Patients were allowed to have had prior anti-PD-1, anti-PD-L1 or anti-CTLA-4 therapy, and approximately 40% of the dose-escalation patients had been treated with checkpoint inhibitors. Partial responses occurred in three dose-escalation patients: two with cutaneous melanoma and one with hepatocellular carcinoma. Peripheral TCRbeta sequencing was intended to test whether TCR sequence diversity was altered and clonal T-cell expansion was caused by ivuxolimab. The paper describes the monotherapy dose-escalation part (N of about 54 patients) of the phase I trial of ivuxolimab. Broader findings and caveats from the paper: At doses of 0.1 to 3.0 mg/kg, clonal expansion of both CD4+ and CD8+ blood T cells was observed from baseline to week 6. Antigen specificity was not determined for the clonally expanded peripheral T cells. Low levels of normalized T-cell clonal expansion were also seen in some patients who did not respond. On average, CD8+ T cells showed more expanded clones than CD4+ T cells after ivuxolimab. In partial responders in the 0.1-3.0 mg/kg groups, normalized peripheral clonal expansion was found to be among the lowest, especially among CD8+ T cells.

Genomic DNA was extracted from sorted cells for sequencing of the TCRbeta CDR3 region. The immunoSEQ Assay was used to sequence the TCRbeta CDR3 regions. This immuneACCESS table, as held by TCRdb, lists in-frame sequences with V and J called but not all clones. Of the missing ones, under half trace to an unresolved V gene in checked studies; the others have no known cause. Present in this sample are 50,000 to 80,000 clones, more than 80% of which were seen just once. About 4.8% of the sample belongs to the ten largest clones. Points on this clone: Its antigen is still unknown. Per-base qualities were not stored, and no clone one base away is much larger.

Sequences SGHAT (CDR1) and FQNNGV (CDR2) are obtained from the germline V gene. V is pared back by 3 bases and J by 5 bases, with 19 bases lying between the germline termini. From the cysteine through the phenylalanine, the CDR3 covers 17 amino acids. Of the read, only the CDR3 DNA is kept; its 51 bases are in frame from base 1. Patients with a history of autoimmune disease or receiving systemic immunosuppression were excluded from the trial. Peripheral blood for TCR sequencing was collected from all dose cohorts at baseline, on cycle 4 day 1, and on cycle 7 day 1. The samples were taken from a phase I, first-in-human, multicenter, open-label dose-escalation trial of ivuxolimab. The trial enrolled adults with locally advanced or metastatic head and neck squamous cell, hepatocellular, melanoma or renal cell carcinoma. Before TCR sequencing, CD4+ and CD8+ T cells were separately sorted from peripheral blood.

This clonotype originated in an adult with an advanced solid tumor such as melanoma, head and neck, liver or kidney cancer. The sequences come from CD4+ or CD8+ T cells sorted from blood, collected in a trial of the OX40 agonist ivuxolimab. This sequence uses TRBV11-2 and TRBJ2-2, with a weak D call of TRBD2 (6 bases match). The DNA is as follows: TGTGCCAGCAGCTTGGGGATTAGCGGTAGAGGAACCGGGGAGCTGTTTTTT. This codes for CASSLGISGRGTGELFF.